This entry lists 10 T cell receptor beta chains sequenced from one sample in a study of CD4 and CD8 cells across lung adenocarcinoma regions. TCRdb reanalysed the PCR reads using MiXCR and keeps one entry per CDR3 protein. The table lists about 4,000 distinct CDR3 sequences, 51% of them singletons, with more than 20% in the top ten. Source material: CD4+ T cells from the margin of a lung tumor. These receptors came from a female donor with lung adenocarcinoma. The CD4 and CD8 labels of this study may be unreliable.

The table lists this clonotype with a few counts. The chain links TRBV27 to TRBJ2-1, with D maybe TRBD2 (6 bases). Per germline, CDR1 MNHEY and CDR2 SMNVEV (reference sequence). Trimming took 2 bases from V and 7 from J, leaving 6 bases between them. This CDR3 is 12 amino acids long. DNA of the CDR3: TGTGCCAGCAGTTTACGGGGGAATGAGCAGTTCTTC. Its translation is CASSLRGNEQFF.

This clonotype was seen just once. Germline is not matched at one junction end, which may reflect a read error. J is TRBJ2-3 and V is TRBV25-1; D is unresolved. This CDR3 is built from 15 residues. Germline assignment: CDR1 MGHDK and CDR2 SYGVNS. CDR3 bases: TGTGCCAGTGCCAGCGCCAAACCCAGCACAAATACGCAGTACTTT. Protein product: CASASAKPSTNTQYF.

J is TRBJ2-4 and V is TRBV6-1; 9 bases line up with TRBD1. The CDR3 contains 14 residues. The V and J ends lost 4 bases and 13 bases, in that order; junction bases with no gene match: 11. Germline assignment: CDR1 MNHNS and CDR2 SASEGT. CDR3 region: CASSGGTGFGTQYF. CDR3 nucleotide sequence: TGTGCCAGCAGTGGGGGGACAGGGTTCGGCACCCAGTACTTC.

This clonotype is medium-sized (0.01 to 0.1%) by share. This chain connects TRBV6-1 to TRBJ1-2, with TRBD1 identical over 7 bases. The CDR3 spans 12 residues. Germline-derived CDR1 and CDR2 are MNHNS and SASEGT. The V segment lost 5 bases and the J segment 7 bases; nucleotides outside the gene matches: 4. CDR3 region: CASSRQGGGYTF. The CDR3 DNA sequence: TGTGCCAGCAGTCGACAGGGAGGTGGCTACACCTTC.

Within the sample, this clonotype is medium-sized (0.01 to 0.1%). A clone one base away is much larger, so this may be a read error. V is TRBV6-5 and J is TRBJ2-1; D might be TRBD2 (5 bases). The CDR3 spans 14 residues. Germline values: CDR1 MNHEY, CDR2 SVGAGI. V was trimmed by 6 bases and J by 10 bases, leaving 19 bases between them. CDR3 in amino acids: CASSLGLVGYEQFF. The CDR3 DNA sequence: TGTGCCAGCAGCCTCGGACTCGTGGGCTACGAGCAGTTCTTC.

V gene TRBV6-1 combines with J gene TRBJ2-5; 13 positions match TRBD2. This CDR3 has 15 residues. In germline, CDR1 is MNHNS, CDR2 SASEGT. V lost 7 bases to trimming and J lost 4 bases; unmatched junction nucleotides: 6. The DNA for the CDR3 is TGTGCCAGCACCCCGGGACTAGCGGGACGAGAGACCCAGTACTTC. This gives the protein CASTPGLAGRETQYF.

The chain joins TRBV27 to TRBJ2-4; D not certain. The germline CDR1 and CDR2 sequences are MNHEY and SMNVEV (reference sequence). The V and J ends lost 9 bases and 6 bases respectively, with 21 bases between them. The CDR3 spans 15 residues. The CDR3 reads CARGNRGGDRNIQYF. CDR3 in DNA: TGTGCCAGGGGGAACCGCGGCGGTGACCGAAACATTCAGTACTTC.

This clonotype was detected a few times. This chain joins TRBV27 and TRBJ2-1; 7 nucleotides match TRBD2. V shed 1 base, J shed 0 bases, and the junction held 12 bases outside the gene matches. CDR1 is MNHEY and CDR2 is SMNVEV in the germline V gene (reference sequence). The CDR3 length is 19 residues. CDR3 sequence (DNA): TGTGCCAGCAGTTTATGGGGGTTGGGGGGGGTGAGCTCCTACAATGAGCAGTTCTTC. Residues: CASSLWGLGGVSSYNEQFF.

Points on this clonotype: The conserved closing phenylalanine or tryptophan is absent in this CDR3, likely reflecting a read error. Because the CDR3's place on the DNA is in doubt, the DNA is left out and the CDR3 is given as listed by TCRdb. The CDR3 protein is CASSYSTALQACLLSAHK. This rearrangement joins TRBV6-5 to TRBJ2-1; TRBD1 is the table's D call and was not checked against the DNA. The germline V gene has CDR1 MNHEY and CDR2 SVGAGI. From its first to its last residue, the CDR3 has 18 amino acids.

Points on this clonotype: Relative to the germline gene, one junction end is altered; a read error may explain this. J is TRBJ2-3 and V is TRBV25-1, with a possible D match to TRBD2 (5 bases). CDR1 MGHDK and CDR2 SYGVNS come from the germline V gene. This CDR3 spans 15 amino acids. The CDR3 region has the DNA TGTGCCAGTGCCAGCGCCAACCCTAGCACAGATACGCAGTACTTT. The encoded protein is CASASANPSTDTQYF. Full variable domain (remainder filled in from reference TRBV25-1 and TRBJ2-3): EADIYQTPRYLVIGTGKKITLECSQTMGHDKMYWYQQDPGMELHLIHYSYGVNSTEKGDLSSESTVSRIRTEHFPLTLESARPSHTSQYLCASASANPSTDTQYFGPGTRLTVL.